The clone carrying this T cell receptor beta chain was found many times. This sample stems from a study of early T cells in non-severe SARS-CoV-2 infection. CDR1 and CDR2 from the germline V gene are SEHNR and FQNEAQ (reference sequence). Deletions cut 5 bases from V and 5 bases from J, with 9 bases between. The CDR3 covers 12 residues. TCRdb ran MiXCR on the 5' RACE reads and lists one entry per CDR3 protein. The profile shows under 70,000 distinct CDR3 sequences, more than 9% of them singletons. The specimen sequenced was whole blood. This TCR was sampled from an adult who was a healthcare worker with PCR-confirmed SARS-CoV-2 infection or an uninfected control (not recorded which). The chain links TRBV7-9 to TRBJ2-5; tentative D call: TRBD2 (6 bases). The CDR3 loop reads CASSPSGETQYF. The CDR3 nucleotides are TGTGCCAGCAGCCCAAGCGGGGAGACCCAGTACTTC.